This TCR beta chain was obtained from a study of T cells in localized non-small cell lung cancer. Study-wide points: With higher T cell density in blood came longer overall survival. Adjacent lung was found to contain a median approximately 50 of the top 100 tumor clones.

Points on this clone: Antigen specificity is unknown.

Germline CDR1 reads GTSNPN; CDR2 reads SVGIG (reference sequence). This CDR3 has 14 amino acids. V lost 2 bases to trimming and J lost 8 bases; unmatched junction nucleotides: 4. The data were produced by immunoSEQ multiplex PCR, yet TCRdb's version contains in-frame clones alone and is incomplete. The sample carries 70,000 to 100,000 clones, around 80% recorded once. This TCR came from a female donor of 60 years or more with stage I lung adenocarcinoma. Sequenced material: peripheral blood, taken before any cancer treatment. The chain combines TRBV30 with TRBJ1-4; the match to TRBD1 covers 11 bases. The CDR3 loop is CAWSWGQGVEKLFF. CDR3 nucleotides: TGTGCCTGGAGTTGGGGACAGGGGGTCGAAAAACTGTTTTTT.